This is a list of T cell receptor beta chains from one sample in a study of metastatic and nonmetastatic thyroid tumors. From the PCR reads, TCRdb re-called clones with MiXCR. The top ten clones hold approximately 8.1% of a sample with about 21,000 clones, around 10% of them seen once. The source material was blood. The receptors come from a female donor with papillary thyroid cancer or a benign thyroid nodule (not recorded which). Some clones in this sample may be carry-over from other donors' samples. CDR3s include the opening cysteine and the closing phenylalanine or tryptophan. Each record gives: J gene, V gene, clone size, CDR3 protein. Size values are once, few and many counts, or a class for expanded clones, and some rows have none.

>TRBJ2-7|TRBV2|many
CASSEMGLAGYEQYF
>TRBJ1-2|TRBV6-2/TRBV6-3|-
CASSLPTVYGYTF
>TRBJ1-2|TRBV6-1|medium-sized
CASREDGYTF
>TRBJ2-3|TRBV5-1|-
CASSRTGPNTDTQYF
>TRBJ1-5|TRBV28|-
CSSLGHGNQPQHF
>TRBJ2-1|TRBV6-5|many
CASSYSNLAGVVSYNEQFF
>TRBJ2-7|TRBV9|many
CASSLGLASYEQYF
>TRBJ1-1|TRBV6-2/TRBV6-3|medium-sized
CASSYSEGAEAFF
>TRBJ2-2|TRBV10-2|many
CASSESFSGGQETGELFF
>TRBJ2-2|TRBV5-1|-
CASKLAGGDTGELFF
>TRBJ1-5|TRBV14|many
CASSLKGGGDQPQHF
>TRBJ2-5|TRBV10-3|many
CAISGSIAIQETQYF
>TRBJ2-7|TRBV3-1|many
CASSRAGGNEYF
>TRBJ2-5|TRBV29-1|many
CSAQPSTGRKETQYF
>TRBJ1-1|TRBV20-1|few
CSAIVPGTVNTEAFF
>TRBJ2-1|TRBV20-1|many
CSARDFGGRASEQFF
>TRBJ1-1|TRBV6-1|few
CASSEGTGASRAFF
>TRBJ2-5|TRBV6-2/TRBV6-3|few
CASSSIRGETQYF
>TRBJ2-7|TRBV27|few
CTTSSTGTGERYF
>TRBJ2-1|TRBV20-1|many
CSAQVGLELVRFF
>TRBJ1-5|TRBV30|many
CAWSPLDMVQPQHF
>TRBJ1-1|TRBV5-5|few
CASSPRTSNTEAFF
>TRBJ1-5|TRBV30|-
CAWSETVNQPQHF
>TRBJ2-2|TRBV20-1|many
CSAKRTSGDTGELFF